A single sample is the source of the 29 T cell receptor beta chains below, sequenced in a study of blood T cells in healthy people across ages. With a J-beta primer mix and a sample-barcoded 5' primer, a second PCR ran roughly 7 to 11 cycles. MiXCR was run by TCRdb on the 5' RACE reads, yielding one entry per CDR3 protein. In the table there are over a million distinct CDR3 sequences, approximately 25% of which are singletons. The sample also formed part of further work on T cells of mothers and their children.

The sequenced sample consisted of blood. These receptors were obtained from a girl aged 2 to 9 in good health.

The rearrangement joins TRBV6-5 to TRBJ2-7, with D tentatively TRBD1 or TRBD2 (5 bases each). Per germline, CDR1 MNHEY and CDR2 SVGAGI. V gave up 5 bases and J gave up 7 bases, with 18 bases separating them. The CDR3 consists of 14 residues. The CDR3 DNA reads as TGTGCCAGCAGTACGGGATCACGGGGCCAAGAGCAGTACTTC. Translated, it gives CASSTGSRGQEQYF.

The CDR3 loop reads CASILPPTNEGVNEQYF. In nucleotides, the CDR3 is TGTGCCAGCATCCTACCTCCGACCAATGAGGGTGTTAACGAGCAGTACTTC. This sequence joins TRBV28 and TRBJ2-7; D is possibly TRBD2 (5 bases). V was cut by 7 bases and J by 5 bases, with 27 bases left in between. Germline assignment: CDR1 MDHEN and CDR2 SYDVKM. The CDR3 runs to 17 residues.

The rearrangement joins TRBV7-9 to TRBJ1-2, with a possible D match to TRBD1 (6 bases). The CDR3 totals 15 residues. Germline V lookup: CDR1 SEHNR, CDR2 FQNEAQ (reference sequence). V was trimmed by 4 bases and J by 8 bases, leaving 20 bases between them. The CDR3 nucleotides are TGTGCCAGCAGCTCGCAACAGGGTCGGGGGTACGGCTACACCTTC. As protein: CASSSQQGRGYGYTF.

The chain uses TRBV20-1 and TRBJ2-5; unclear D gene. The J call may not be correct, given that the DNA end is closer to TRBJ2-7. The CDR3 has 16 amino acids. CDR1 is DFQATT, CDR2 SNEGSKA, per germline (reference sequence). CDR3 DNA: TGCAGTGCTAGCCCAACCCAACCCCACCAAGATCCCGAGCAGTACTTC. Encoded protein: CSASPTQPHQDPEQYF.

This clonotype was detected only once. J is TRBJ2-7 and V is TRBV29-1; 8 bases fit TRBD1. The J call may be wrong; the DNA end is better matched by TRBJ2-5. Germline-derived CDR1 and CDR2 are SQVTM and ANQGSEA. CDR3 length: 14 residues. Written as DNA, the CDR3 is TGCAGCGTTGAAAGGCAGGGGGCAGGGGGGACCCAGTACTTC. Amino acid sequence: CSVERQGAGGTQYF.

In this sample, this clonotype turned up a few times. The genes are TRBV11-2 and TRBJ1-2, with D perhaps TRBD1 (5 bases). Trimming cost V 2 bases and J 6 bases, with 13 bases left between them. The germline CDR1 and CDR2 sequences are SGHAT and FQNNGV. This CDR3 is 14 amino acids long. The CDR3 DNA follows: TGTGCCAGCAGCTTACAGACAGCCTCTCATGGCTACACCTTC. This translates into CASSLQTASHGYTF.

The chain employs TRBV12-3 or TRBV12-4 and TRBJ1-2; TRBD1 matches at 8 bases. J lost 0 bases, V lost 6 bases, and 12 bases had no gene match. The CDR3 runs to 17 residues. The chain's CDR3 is CASSKVPGGQANYGYTF. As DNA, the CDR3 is TGTGCCAGCAGCAAAGTCCCGGGGGGACAGGCTAACTATGGCTACACCTTC.

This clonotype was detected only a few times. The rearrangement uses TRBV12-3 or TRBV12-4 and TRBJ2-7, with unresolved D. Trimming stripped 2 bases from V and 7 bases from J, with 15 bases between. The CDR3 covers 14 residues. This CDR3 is CASSLRATWGEQYF. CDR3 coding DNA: TGTGCCAGCAGTTTACGGGCCACCTGGGGAGAGCAGTACTTC.

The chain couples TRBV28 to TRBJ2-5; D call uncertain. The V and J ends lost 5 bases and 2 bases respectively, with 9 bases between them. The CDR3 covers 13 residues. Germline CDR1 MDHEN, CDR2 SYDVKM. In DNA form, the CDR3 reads TGTGCCAGCAGTCGAGTGGGGCAAGAGACCCAGTACTTC. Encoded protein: CASSRVGQETQYF.

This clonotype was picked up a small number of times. This CDR3 reads CASSTRQGEQYF. CDR3 bases: TGTGCCAGCAGCACAAGACAAGGCGAGCAGTACTTC. The chain is built from TRBV7-9 and TRBJ2-7; D is unclear. Trimming removed 5 bases from V and 6 bases from J, with 11 bases in between. The germline V gene encodes CDR1 SEHNR and CDR2 FQNEAQ (reference sequence). This CDR3 has 12 residues. The full variable domain, with the rest looked up from reference TRBV7-9 and TRBJ2-7, is DTGVSQNPRHKITKRGQNVTFRCDPISEHNRLYWYRQTLGQGPEFLTYFQNEAQLEKSRLLSDRFSAERPKGSFSTLEIQRTEQGDSAMYLCASSTRQGEQYFGPGTRLTVT.

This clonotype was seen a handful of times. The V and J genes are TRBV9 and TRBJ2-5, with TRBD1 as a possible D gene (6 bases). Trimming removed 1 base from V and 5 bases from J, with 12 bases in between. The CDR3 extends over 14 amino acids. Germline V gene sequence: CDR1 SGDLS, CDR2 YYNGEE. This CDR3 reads CASSVRGGWETQYF. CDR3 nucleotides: TGTGCCAGCAGCGTACGTGGGGGCTGGGAGACCCAGTACTTC.

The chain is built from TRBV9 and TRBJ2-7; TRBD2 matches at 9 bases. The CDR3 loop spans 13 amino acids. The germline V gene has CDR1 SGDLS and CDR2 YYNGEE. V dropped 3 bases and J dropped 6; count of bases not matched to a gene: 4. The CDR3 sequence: CASSAGLASEQYF. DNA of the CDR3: TGTGCCAGCAGCGCGGGACTAGCATCCGAGCAGTACTTC.

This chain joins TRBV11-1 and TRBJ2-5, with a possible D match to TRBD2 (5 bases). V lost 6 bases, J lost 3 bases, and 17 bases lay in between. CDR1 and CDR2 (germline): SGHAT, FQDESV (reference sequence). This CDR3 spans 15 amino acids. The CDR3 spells CASSPLGYGEETQYF. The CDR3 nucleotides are TGTGCCAGCAGTCCCCTGGGATACGGGGAAGAGACCCAGTACTTC.

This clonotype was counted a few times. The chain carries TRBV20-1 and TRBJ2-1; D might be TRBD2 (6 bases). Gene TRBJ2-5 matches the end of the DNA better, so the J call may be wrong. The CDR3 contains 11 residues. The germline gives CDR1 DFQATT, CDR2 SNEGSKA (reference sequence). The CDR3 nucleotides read TGCAGTGCTAGAGGTAGGGAGGCCCAGTACTTC. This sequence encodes CSARGREAQYF.

The CDR3, as DNA: TGCGCCAGCAGCCAAGGTCATATCAGTGCAACTAATGAAAAACTGTTTTTT. This codes for CASSQGHISATNEKLFF. The chain joins TRBV4-1 to TRBJ1-4; D gene unclear. The CDR3 has 17 residues. CDR1 is MGHRA and CDR2 is YSYEKL in the germline V gene. Trimming pared 1 base from V and 0 bases from J, leaving 12 bases between.

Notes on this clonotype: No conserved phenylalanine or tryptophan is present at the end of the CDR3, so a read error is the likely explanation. The CDR3 loop is CASSQDRGDEKLFL. CDR3 sequence (DNA): TGTGCCAGCAGCCAAGACAGGGGAGATGAAAAACTGTTTCTT. This chain connects TRBV11-2 to TRBJ1-4, with 8 nucleotides matching TRBD1. Germline assignment: CDR1 SGHAT and CDR2 FQNNGV. The V segment lost 5 bases and the J segment 6 bases; nucleotides outside the gene matches: 5. This CDR3 has 14 residues.

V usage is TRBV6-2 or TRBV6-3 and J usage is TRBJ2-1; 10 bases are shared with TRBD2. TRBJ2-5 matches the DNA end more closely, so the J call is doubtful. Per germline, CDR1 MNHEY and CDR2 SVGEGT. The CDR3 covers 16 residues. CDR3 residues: CASSYDLAGDQETQYF. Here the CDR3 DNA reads TGTGCCAGCAGTTACGACCTAGCGGGGGACCAAGAGACCCAGTACTTC.

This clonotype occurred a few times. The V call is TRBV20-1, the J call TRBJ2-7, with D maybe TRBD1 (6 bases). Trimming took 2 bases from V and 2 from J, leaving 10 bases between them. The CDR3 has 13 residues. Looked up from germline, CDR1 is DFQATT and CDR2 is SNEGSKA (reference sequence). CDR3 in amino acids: CSARHKGAYEQYF. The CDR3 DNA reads TGCAGTGCTAGACATAAGGGGGCCTACGAGCAGTACTTC.

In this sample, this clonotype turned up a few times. The DNA of the CDR3 is TGTGCCAGCACCCCCGGCATAGGGGTCTATGGCTACACCTTC. Amino acid sequence: CASTPGIGVYGYTF. This chain joins TRBV25-1 and TRBJ1-2; D possibly corresponds to TRBD1 (5 bases). Germline CDR1 MGHDK, CDR2 SYGVNS. V lost 7 bases to trimming and J lost 4 bases, with 16 bases between them. CDR3 size: 14 residues.

The CDR3 DNA reads as TGCGCCAGCAGTGAGCCCCAGGATGGTGAGCAGTTCTTC. Protein sequence: CASSEPQDGEQFF. V is TRBV10-1 and J is TRBJ2-5; no firm D call. The DNA end favors TRBJ2-1, so the J call may be wrong. Germline values: CDR1 WNHNN, CDR2 SYGVQD (reference sequence). The CDR3 extends over 13 amino acids.

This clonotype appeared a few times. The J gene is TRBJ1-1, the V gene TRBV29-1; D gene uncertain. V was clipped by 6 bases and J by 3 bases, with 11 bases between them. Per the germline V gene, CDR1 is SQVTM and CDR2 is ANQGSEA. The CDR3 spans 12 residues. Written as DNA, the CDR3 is TGCAGCGTCCATGACGGATACACTGAAGCTTTCTTT. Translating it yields CSVHDGYTEAFF.

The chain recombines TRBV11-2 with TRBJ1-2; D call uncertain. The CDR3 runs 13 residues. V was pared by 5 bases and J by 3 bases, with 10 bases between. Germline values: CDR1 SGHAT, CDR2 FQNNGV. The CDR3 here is CASSPYGDYGYTF. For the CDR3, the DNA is TGTGCCAGCAGCCCATACGGCGACTATGGCTACACCTTC.

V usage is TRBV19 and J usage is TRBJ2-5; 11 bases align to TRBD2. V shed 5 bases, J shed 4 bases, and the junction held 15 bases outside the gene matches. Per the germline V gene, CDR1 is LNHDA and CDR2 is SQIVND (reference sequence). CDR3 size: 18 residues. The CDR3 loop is CASSFAGTSGLRGETQYF. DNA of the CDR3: TGTGCCAGTAGTTTCGCCGGGACTAGCGGCCTCCGGGGAGAGACCCAGTACTTC.

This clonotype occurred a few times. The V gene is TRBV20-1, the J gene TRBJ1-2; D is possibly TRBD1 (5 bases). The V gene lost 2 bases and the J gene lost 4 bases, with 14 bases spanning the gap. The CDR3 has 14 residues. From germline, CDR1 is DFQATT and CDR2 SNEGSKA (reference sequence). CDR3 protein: CSARSDRDGYGYTF. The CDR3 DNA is TGCAGTGCTAGATCAGACCGGGACGGCTATGGCTACACCTTC.

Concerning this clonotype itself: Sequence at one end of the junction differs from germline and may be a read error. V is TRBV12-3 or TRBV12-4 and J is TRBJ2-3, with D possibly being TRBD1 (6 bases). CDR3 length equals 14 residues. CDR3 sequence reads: CASSLVDSTDTQYF. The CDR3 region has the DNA TGTGCCAGCAGTTTAGTGGACAGCACAGATACGCAGTACTTT.

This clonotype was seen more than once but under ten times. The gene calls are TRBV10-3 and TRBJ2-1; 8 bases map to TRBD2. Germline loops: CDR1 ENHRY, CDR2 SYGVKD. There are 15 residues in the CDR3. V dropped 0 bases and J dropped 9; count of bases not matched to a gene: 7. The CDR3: CAISESKAGVREQFF. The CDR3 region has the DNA TGTGCCATCAGTGAGTCGAAAGCGGGAGTTCGTGAGCAGTTCTTC.

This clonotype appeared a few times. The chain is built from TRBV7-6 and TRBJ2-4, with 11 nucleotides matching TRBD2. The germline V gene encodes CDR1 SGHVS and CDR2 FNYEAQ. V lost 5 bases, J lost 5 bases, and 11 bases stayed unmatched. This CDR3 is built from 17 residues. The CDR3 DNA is TGTGCCAGCAGCCCCTTAGCGGGGGGGCCGGGGGAAAACATTCAGTACTTC. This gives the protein CASSPLAGGPGENIQYF.

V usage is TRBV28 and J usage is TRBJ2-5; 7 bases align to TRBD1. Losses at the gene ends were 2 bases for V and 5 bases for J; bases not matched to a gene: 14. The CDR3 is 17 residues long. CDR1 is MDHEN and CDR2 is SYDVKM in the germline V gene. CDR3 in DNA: TGTGCCAGCAGTTTAACAGGGGTCCTTAGGGTCGGGGAGACCCAGTACTTC. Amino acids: CASSLTGVLRVGETQYF.

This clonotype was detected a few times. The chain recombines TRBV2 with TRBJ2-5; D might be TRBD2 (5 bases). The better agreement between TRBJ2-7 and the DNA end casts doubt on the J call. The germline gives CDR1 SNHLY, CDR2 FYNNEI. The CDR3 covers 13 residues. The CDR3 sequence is CASSEMSGYEQYF. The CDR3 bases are TGTGCCAGCAGTGAAATGTCGGGGTACGAGCAGTACTTC.